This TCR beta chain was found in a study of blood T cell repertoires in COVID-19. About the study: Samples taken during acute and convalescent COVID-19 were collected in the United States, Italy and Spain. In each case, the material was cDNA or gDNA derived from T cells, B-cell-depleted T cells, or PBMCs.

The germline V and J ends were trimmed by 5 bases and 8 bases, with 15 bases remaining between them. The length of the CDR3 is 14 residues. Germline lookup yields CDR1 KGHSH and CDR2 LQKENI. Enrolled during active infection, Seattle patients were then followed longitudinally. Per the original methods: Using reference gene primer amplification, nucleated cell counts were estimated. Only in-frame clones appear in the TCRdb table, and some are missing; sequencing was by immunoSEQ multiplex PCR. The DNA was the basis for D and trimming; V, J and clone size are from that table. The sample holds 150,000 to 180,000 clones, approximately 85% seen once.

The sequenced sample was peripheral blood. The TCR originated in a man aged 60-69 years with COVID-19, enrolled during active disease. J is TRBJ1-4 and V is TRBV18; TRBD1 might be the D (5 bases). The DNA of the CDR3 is TGTGCCAGCTCATCACAGGCCGACGGGGAAAAACTGTTTTTT. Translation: CASSSQADGEKLFF. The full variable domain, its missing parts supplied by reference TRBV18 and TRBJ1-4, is NAGVMQNPRHLVRRRGQEARLRCSPMKGHSHVYWYRQLPEEGLKFMVYLQKENIIDESGMPKERFSAEFPKEGPSILRIQQVVRGDSAAYFCASSSQADGEKLFFGSGTQLSVL.